This T cell receptor beta chain was recovered during a study of blood T cell repertoires in COVID-19. Clones were read by immunoSEQ multiplex PCR, and TCRdb kept only the in-frame ones, dropping some. The sample lists 95,000 to 110,000 clones, 87% seen once, with approximately 15% in the top ten. The V and J ends lost 6 bases and 0 bases respectively, with 12 bases between them. Per germline, CDR1 MNHEY and CDR2 SMNVEV (reference sequence). CDR3 length: 16 residues. Input material: peripheral blood. This receptor was obtained from a man in his fifties or sixties with acute or convalescent COVID-19. This chain joins TRBV27 and TRBJ1-6; D call uncertain. CDR3 sequence: CASSPFLGSYNSPLHF. CDR3 coding DNA: TGTGCCAGCAGCCCATTCCTAGGCTCCTATAATTCACCCCTCCACTTT.